The entry that follows covers one T cell receptor beta chain sequence. Its antigen remains unknown. Assay used: immunoSEQ multiplex PCR; TCRdb lists only in-frame clones, some missing. The table shows fewer than 70,000 clones, with around 83% occurring only once. These data come from a study of Tregs in tolerant kidney transplant recipients. The CDR3 consists of 14 residues. Trimming stripped 3 bases from V and 1 base from J, with 10 bases between. Germline V lookup: CDR1 SGDLS, CDR2 YYNGEE. Findings of the study overall: Few patients were studied, so findings need validation in larger groups.

Sequencing was performed on CD4+ T cells from blood. The chain combines TRBV9 with TRBJ1-1; D gene ambiguous. This sequence originates from a human donor in good health. The CDR3 DNA is TGTGCCAGCAGCGCGGACGGGCAGAACACTGAAGCTTTCTTT. Translating gives CASSADGQNTEAFF.